This paragraph covers one T cell receptor (beta chain) sequence. The data belong to a study of OX40 agonist ivuxolimab in advanced cancers. The CDR3 spans 10 residues. Germline V gene data show CDR1 as DFQATT and CDR2 as SNEGSKA (reference sequence). V was clipped by 7 bases and J by 10 bases, with 10 bases between them. The repertoire was sequenced with immunoSEQ multiplex PCR; TCRdb's copy has only in-frame clones and lacks some. The table includes tens of thousands of clones, around nine tenths detected once. The receptor's source is an adult with an advanced solid tumor such as melanoma, head and neck, liver or kidney cancer. The chain links TRBV20-1 to TRBJ2-2, with D maybe TRBD1 (5 bases). Specimen: CD4+ or CD8+ T cells sorted from blood, collected in a trial of the OX40 agonist ivuxolimab. This chain's CDR3 is CSVAREELFF. The CDR3 DNA is TGCAGTGTTGCCAGGGAGGAGCTGTTTTTT.